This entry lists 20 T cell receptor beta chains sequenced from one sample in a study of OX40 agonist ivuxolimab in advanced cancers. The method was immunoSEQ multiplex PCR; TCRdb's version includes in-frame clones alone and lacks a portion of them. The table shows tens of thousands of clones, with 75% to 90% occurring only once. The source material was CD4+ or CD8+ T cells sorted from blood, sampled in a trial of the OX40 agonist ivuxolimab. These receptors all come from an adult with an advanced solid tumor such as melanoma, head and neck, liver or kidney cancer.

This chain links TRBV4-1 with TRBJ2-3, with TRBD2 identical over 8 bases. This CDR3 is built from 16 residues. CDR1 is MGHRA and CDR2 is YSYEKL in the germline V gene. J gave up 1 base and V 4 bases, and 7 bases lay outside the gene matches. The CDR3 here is CASSLSSGTRTDTQYF. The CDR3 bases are TGCGCCAGCAGCCTAAGTAGCGGGACTCGCACAGATACGCAGTATTTT.

The CDR3 spells CASRPSGTEAFF. For the CDR3, the DNA is TGTGCCAGCAGACCCTCCGGCACTGAAGCTTTCTTT. The chain uses TRBV7-9 and TRBJ1-1; the D is unclear. CDR3 length: 12 residues. CDR1 and CDR2 (germline): SEHNR, FQNEAQ (reference sequence). V shed 6 bases and J shed 4 bases, with 9 bases lying between them.

The CDR3 is CASSLWPRGYGYTF. CDR3 bases: TGTGCCAGCAGCCTATGGCCGAGGGGCTATGGCTACACCTTC. The chain links TRBV5-6 to TRBJ1-2; a weak D match, TRBD1 (5 bases). Germline CDR1 SGHDT, CDR2 YYEEEE. V lost 4 bases, J lost 4 bases, and 14 bases lay in between. This CDR3 region has 14 residues.

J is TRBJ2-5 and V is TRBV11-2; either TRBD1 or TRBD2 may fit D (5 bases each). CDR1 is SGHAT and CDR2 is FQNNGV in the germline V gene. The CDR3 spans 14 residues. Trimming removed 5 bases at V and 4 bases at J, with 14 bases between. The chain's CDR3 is CASSPRYGAETQYF. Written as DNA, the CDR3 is TGTGCCAGCAGCCCCCGATACGGGGCAGAGACCCAGTACTTC.

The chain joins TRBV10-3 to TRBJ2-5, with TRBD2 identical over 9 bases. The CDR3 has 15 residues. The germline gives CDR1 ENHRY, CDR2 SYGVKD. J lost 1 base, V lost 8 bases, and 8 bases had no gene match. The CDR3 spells CAIGGSGGPQETQYF. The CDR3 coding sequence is TGTGCCATCGGGGGCAGCGGGGGGCCCCAAGAGACCCAGTACTTC.

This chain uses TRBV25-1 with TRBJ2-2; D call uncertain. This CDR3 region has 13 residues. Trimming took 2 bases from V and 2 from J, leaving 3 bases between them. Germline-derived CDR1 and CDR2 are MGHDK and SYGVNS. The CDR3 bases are TGTGCCAGCAGTGAACGTAACACCGGGGAGCTGTTTTTT. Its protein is CASSERNTGELFF.

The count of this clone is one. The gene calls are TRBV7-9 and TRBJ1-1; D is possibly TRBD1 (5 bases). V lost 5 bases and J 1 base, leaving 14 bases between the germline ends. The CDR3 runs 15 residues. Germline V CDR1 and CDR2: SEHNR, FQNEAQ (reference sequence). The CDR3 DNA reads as TGTGCCAGCAGCCTCCGACAGACCGAGAACACTGAAGCTTTCTTT. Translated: CASSLRQTENTEAFF. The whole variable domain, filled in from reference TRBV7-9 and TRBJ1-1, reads DTGVSQNPRHKITKRGQNVTFRCDPISEHNRLYWYRQTLGQGPEFLTYFQNEAQLEKSRLLSDRFSAERPKGSFSTLEIQRTEQGDSAMYLCASSLRQTENTEAFFGQGTRLTVV.

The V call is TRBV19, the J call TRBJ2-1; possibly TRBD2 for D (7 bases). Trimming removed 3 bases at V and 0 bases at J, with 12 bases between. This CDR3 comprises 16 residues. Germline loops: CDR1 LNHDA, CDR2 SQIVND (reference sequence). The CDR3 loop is CASSMLRGGSYNEQFF. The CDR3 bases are TGTGCCAGTAGTATGTTAAGGGGGGGCTCCTACAATGAGCAGTTCTTC.

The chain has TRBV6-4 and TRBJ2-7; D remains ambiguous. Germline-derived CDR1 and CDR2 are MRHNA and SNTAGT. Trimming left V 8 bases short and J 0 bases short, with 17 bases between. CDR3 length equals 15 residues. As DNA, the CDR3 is TGTGCCAGCGGCGTTTCGGCCCCGCACTCCTACGAGCAGTACTTC. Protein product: CASGVSAPHSYEQYF.

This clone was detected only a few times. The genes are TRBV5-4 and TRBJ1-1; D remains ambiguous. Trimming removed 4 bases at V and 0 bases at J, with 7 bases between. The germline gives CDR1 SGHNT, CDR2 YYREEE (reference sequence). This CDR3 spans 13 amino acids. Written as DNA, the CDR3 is TGTGCCAGCAGCCCTAATCTGAACACTGAAGCTTTCTTT. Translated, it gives CASSPNLNTEAFF.

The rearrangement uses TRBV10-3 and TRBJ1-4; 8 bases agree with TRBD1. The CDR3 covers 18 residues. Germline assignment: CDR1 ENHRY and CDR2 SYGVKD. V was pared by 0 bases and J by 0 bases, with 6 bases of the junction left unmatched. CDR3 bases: TGTGCCATCAGTGAGTCTGGACAGGGAAGGCCAACTAATGAAAAACTGTTTTTT. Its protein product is CAISESGQGRPTNEKLFF.

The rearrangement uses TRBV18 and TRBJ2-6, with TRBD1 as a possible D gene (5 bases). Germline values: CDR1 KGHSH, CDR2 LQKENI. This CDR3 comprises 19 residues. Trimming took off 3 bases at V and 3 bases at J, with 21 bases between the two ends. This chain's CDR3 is CASSPSPARVKNGANVLTF. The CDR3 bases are TGTGCCAGCTCACCCTCCCCGGCCAGGGTAAAAAATGGGGCCAACGTCCTGACTTTC.

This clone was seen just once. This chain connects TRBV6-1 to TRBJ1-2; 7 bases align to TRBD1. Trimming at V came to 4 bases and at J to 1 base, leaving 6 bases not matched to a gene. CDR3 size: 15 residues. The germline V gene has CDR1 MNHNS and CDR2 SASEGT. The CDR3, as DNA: TGTGCCAGCAGTGCAGACAGGGAGCTTAACTATGGCTACACCTTC. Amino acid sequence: CASSADRELNYGYTF.

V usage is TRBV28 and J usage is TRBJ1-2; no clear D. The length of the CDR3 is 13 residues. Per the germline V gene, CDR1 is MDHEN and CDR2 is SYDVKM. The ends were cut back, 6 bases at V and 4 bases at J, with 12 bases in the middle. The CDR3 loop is CASSLSGGYGYTF. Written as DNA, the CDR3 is TGTGCCAGCAGCCTGAGTGGTGGCTATGGCTACACCTTC.

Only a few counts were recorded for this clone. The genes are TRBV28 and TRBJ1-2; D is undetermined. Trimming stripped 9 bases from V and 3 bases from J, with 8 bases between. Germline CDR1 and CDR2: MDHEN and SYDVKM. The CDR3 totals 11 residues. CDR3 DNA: TGTGCCAGTGCCGCAGACTATGGCTACACCTTC. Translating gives CASAADYGYTF.

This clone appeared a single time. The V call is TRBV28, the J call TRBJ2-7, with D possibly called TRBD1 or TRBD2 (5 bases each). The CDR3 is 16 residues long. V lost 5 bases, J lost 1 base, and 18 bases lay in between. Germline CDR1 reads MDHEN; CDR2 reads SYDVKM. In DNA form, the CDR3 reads TGTGCCAGCAGTCCTCCCCCCGGGACCAATTCCTACGAGCAGTACTTC. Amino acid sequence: CASSPPPGTNSYEQYF.

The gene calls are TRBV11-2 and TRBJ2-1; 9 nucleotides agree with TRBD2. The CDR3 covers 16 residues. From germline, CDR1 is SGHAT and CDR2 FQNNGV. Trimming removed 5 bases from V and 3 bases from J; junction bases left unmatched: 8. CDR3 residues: CASSHNSGRIYNEQFF. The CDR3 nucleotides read TGTGCCAGCAGCCACAATAGCGGGAGAATCTACAATGAGCAGTTCTTC.

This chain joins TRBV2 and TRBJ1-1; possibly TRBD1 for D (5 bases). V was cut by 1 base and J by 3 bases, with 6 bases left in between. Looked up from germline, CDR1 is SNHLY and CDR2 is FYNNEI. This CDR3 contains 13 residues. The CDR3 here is CASSEGTYTEAFF. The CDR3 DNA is TGTGCCAGCAGTGAAGGGACATACACTGAAGCTTTCTTT.

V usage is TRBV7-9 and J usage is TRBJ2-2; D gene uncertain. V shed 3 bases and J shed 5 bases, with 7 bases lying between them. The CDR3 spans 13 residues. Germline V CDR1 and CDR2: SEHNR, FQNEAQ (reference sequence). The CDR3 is CASSLALTGELFF. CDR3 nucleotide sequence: TGTGCCAGCAGCTTGGCACTGACCGGGGAGCTGTTTTTT.

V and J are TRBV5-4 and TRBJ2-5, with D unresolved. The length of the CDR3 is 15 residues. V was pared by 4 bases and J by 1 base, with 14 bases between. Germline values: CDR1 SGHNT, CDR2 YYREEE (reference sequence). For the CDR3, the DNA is TGTGCCAGCAGCCCTACCGGACCGAGCCAAGAGACCCAGTACTTC. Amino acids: CASSPTGPSQETQYF. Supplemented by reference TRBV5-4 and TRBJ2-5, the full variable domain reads ETGVTQSPTHLIKTRGQQVTLRCSSQSGHNTVSWYQQALGQGPQFIFQYYREEENGRGNFPPRFSGLQFPNYSSELNVNALELDDSALYLCASSPTGPSQETQYFGPGTRLLVL.